One T cell receptor beta chain is described in this entry. The data are from a study of blood T cell repertoires in COVID-19. The wider study: Whether acute or convalescent, the COVID-19 samples came from the United States, Italy and Spain. Sources were T cells, B-cell-depleted T cells, or PBMCs; the material itself was cDNA or gDNA.

Trimming took 7 bases from V and 10 from J, leaving 22 bases between them. This CDR3 is built from 14 residues. Germline CDR1 reads LNHDA; CDR2 reads SQIVND (reference sequence). Original data processing: Amplification of reference gene primers was used by the study to estimate nucleated cell counts. The table came from immunoSEQ multiplex PCR; TCRdb's copy has only in-frame clones and leaves some out. V and J calls and clone size are copied from that table; D and trimming were computed from the DNA. The sample yields fewer than 200,000 clones, about 80% seen once. The sample was PBMCs or T cells enriched from blood (not recorded which). This clonotype was sampled from a woman in her 70s in a cohort exposed to, infected with or recovered from COVID-19 (not recorded which). The chain employs TRBV19 and TRBJ1-1, with D tentatively TRBD1 (6 bases). The CDR3 DNA is TGTGCCAGTACCTATGGGGGCCAGGACTTGAGAGCTTTCTTT. As protein: CASTYGGQDLRAFF.